The rows below give T cell receptor beta chains drawn from one sample of a study of T cell repertoires and HLA-DP antigens. Antigen specificity for these receptors is unknown. Sequencing used immunoSEQ multiplex PCR; TCRdb keeps in-frame clones, though not all of them. The sample consists of 90,000 to 130,000 clones, around 93% of them appearing once. Material: CD4+ T cells from PBMCs. These receptors came from a woman under 30 in good health and CMV-seronegative. Both conserved end residues are part of each CDR3. A D gene is named only where the DNA matches it firmly. Size tells how often a clone was seen (once, few, many) or the class of an expanded clone, and some rows leave it out.

v_gene	abundance	d_gene	j_gene	CDR3nt	CDR3aa
TRBV28	-	-	TRBJ2-1	TGTGCCAGCGGCCGATTTGGGGGCTCCGATGAGCAGTTCTTC	CASGRFGGSDEQFF
TRBV4-2	-	-	TRBJ2-5	TGTGCCAGCAGCCAAGGATCGCCCGAAGAGACCCAGTACTTC	CASSQGSPEETQYF
TRBV11-2	once	TRBD2	TRBJ2-5	TGTGCCAGCAGCGCGACTAGCCCTCAAGAGACCCAGTACTTC	CASSATSPQETQYF
TRBV28	-	TRBD1	TRBJ1-6	TGTGCCAGCACCTTTGACGGGACAGGGAATTCACCCCTCCACTTT	CASTFDGTGNSPLHF
TRBV5-1	-	-	TRBJ1-2	TGCGCCAGCAGCTTGGGGGGACCGGACTATGGCTACACCTTC	CASSLGGPDYGYTF
TRBV7-6	-	-	TRBJ1-3	TGTGCCAGCAGCCCATTGGCGGGATCTGGAAACACCATATATTTT	CASSPLAGSGNTIYF
TRBV5-4	-	TRBD2	TRBJ2-7	TGTGCCAGCAGCTTGGGGACTAGTGGCTACGAGCAGTACTTC	CASSLGTSGYEQYF
TRBV5-1	-	-	TRBJ2-3	TGCGCCAGCAGCTACCAGGGAGGCACAGATACGCAGTATTTT	CASSYQGGTDTQYF
TRBV11-2	-	-	TRBJ1-4	TGTGCCAGCAGCTTGAGGCAGGGCAGAGCAACTAATGAAAAACTGTTTTTT	CASSLRQGRATNEKLFF
TRBV28	-	-	TRBJ1-1	TGTGCCAGCAGTCCAACCCGCGCGGCAGCGAACACTGAAGCTTTCTTT	CASSPTRAAANTEAFF
TRBV7-8	-	-	TRBJ1-2	TGTGCCAGCAGCTTAGTACAGAACTACTATGGCTACACCTTC	CASSLVQNYYGYTF
TRBV7-8	-	-	TRBJ1-1	TGTGCCAGCAGCTCCCGACGGTTCATGAACACTGAAGCTTTCTTT	CASSSRRFMNTEAFF
TRBV29-1	-	-	TRBJ1-1	TGCAGCGTTGGTCGCGGACAGCCGACGAACACTGAAGCTTTCTTT	CSVGRGQPTNTEAFF
TRBV7-3	few	-	TRBJ1-2	TGTGCCAGCAGCCCCCCCCGGCAGGGTCCCCTTTCTAACTATGGCTACACCTTC	CASSPPRQGPLSNYGYTF
TRBV7-8	-	TRBD2	TRBJ2-6	TGTGCCAGCAGCTTGACTAGCGGGGCTTCTGGGGCCAACGTCCTGACTTTC	CASSLTSGASGANVLTF
TRBV11-3	-	-	TRBJ2-1	TGTGCCAGCAGCCTTGGGCATCAGGATGAGCAGTTCTTC	CASSLGHQDEQFF
TRBV28	-	TRBD1	TRBJ2-1	TGTGCCAGCAGTTTAAGGGTAAACAGGGGATCTAAAGGTGAGCAGTTCTTC	CASSLRVNRGSKGEQFF
TRBV11-2	-	-	TRBJ2-5	TGTGCCAGCAGCTTAGCCGAGAGGGGAGAGACCCAGTACTTC	CASSLAERGETQYF
TRBV7-9	-	-	TRBJ2-5	TGTGCCAGCAGCTTTCTGCGTCCAGCACCAGAAGAGACCCAGTACTTC	CASSFLRPAPEETQYF